One T cell receptor beta chain is described in this entry. What it recognizes is unknown. This specimen comes from a study of siplizumab effects on memory and regulatory T cells. Study conclusions and caveats: Memory cells that were CD4+ and unstimulated gave rise to alloreactive sequences, which siplizumab significantly reduced.

The method was immunoSEQ multiplex PCR; TCRdb's version includes in-frame clones alone and lacks a portion of them. The table lists approximately 100,000 clones, around 94% of them singletons. There are 13 residues in the CDR3. The V and J ends lost 6 bases and 1 base respectively, with 9 bases between them. CDR1 is SSHAT and CDR2 is FNYEAQ in the germline V gene (reference sequence). V and J are TRBV7-7 and TRBJ2-5; D is possibly TRBD1 or TRBD2 (6 bases each). Sequencing input: Tregs sorted from blood. This clonotype was sampled from a human donor in good health. In DNA form, the CDR3 reads TGTGCCAGCAGGGGGGGCAGCCAAGAGACCCAGTACTTC. Its translation is CASRGGSQETQYF.